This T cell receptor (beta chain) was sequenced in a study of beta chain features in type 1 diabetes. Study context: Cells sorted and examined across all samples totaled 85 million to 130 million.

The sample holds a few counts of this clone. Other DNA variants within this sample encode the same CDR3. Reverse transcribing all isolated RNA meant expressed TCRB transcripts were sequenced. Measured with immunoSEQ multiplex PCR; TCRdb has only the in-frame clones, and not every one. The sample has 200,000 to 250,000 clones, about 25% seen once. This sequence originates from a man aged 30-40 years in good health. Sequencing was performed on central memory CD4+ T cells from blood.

The CDR3: CAWSVRLYEQYF. CDR3 sequence (DNA): TGTGCCTGGAGTGTGCGGCTCTACGAGCAGTACTTC. The J gene is TRBJ2-7, the V gene TRBV30; no reliable D call. Germline assignment: CDR1 GTSNPN and CDR2 SVGIG (reference sequence). This CDR3 is built from 12 residues. With 0 bases removed from V and 3 bases from J, the gap between germline ends came to 6 bases.